The clone carrying this T cell receptor (beta chain) was recorded a few times. Its matching antigen is unknown. This sample was taken from a study of blood T cells in healthy people across ages. General observations from the study: Long-lived donors exceeded aged donors in naive CD4+ cells and diversity.

Total RNA extraction produced at least 5 micrograms (per sample) for the study. Primers used in a second PCR of roughly 6 to 11 cycles were a sample-barcoded 5' primer and a J-beta primer mix. TCRdb re-called the 5' RACE reads with MiXCR, one entry per CDR3 protein. The data hold roughly 800,000 distinct CDR3 sequences, with around a quarter observed a single time. The data also belong to a second study, concerning T cells of mothers and their children.

Material: blood. This sequence originates from a boy between 10 and 17 years old in good health.

CDR3 region: CASSFIGTSDYNEQFF. The DNA of the CDR3 is TGTGCCAGCAGCTTTATCGGGACTAGCGACTACAATGAGCAGTTCTTC. The rearrangement uses TRBV7-2 and TRBJ2-1, with 10 positions matching TRBD2. The ends lost 3 bases at V and 3 bases at J; junction bases unmatched: 5. There are 16 residues in the CDR3. Germline V gene data show CDR1 as SGHTA and CDR2 as FQGNSA.